This passage covers 13 T cell receptor beta chains from one sample sequenced in a study of shared T cell receptors in the human thymus. TCRdb's table, derived via immunoSEQ multiplex PCR, lists solely in-frame clones and lacks some. The profile shows roughly 710,000 clones, around 85% of them singletons. These data are also associated with another study on human thymus T cells.

Sequences were obtained from thymocytes. These receptors all come from a girl under three years old with a congenital heart defect.

The chain uses TRBV25-1 and TRBJ2-7, with a tentative D call TRBD1 (6 bases). V dropped 8 bases and J dropped 1 base, with 18 bases sitting between them. This CDR3 region has 15 residues. Germline V gene data show CDR1 as MGHDK and CDR2 as SYGVNS. Here the CDR3 DNA reads TGTGCCAGCGGCCACCAGGGGTTGGGGTCCTACGAGCAGTACTTC. Its translation is CASGHQGLGSYEQYF.

The rearrangement links TRBV9 to TRBJ2-7; TRBD1 is a possible D gene (5 bases). V was pared by 3 bases and J by 0 bases, with 13 bases between. Germline CDR1 reads SGDLS; CDR2 reads YYNGEE. The CDR3 has 15 amino acids. CDR3 nucleotide sequence: TGTGCCAGCAGCGGGTCAGGGCCCCTCTCCTACGAGCAGTACTTC. Protein sequence: CASSGSGPLSYEQYF. The entire variable domain, with the rest obtained from reference TRBV9 and TRBJ2-7, is as follows: DSGVTQTPKHLITATGQRVTLRCSPRSGDLSVYWYQQSLDQGLQFLIQYYNGEERAKGNILERFSAQQFPDLHSELNLSSLELGDSALYFCASSGSGPLSYEQYFGPGTRLTVT.

The rearrangement uses TRBV2 and TRBJ2-1, with a possible D match to TRBD2 (7 bases). V was clipped by 5 bases and J by 6 bases, with 14 bases between them. Per the germline V gene, CDR1 is SNHLY and CDR2 is FYNNEI. The CDR3 totals 14 residues. The DNA for the CDR3 is TGTGCCAGCAGTAACGGGGGGCCGGTCAATGAGCAGTTCTTC. Protein: CASSNGGPVNEQFF.

The chain uses TRBV2 and TRBJ1-6, with no clear D. Germline assignment: CDR1 SNHLY and CDR2 FYNNEI. The CDR3 sequence is 13 residues long. The V gene lost 6 bases and the J gene lost 5 bases, with 8 bases spanning the gap. CDR3 DNA sequence: TGTGCCAGCAGGGGTGAGGATAATTCACCCCTCCACTTT. It codes for CASRGEDNSPLHF. Full variable domain (outside the CDR3, taken from reference TRBV2 and TRBJ1-6): EPEVTQTPSHQVTQMGQEVILRCVPISNHLYFYWYRQILGQKVEFLVSFYNNEISEKSEIFDDQFSVERPDGSNFTLKIRSTKLEDSAMYFCASRGEDNSPLHFGNGTRLTVT.

The chain employs TRBV6-6 and TRBJ2-5; a possible D gene is TRBD2 (6 bases). V lost 0 bases, J lost 2 bases, and 7 bases lay in between. This CDR3 has 14 amino acids. Germline CDR1 MNHNY, CDR2 SVGAGI (reference sequence). The CDR3 here is CASSYSLAQETQYF. CDR3 coding DNA: TGTGCCAGCAGTTACTCGCTAGCGCAAGAGACCCAGTACTTC.

The chain joins TRBV19 to TRBJ1-2, with a possible D match to TRBD1 (5 bases). V was pared by 8 bases and J by 8 bases, with 21 bases between. The V gene's germline CDR1 is LNHDA and CDR2 SQIVND (reference sequence). The CDR3 covers 14 residues. As DNA, the CDR3 is TGTGCCAGTTGCCAGCCAGTGTCAAGGGGCGGCTACACCTTC. This gives the protein CASCQPVSRGGYTF.

The gene calls are TRBV5-1 and TRBJ1-1; 8 bases map to TRBD1. Germline CDR1 reads SGHRS; CDR2 reads YFSETQ. CDR3 length: 17 amino acids. V was clipped by 5 bases and J by 4 bases; unmatched bases: 16. DNA of the CDR3: TGCGCCAGCAGGTTCTCCGGACAGGGTTTAATGAGCACTGAAGCTTTCTTT. It encodes CASRFSGQGLMSTEAFF.

As regards this clone: Other DNA sequences in the same sample also yield this CDR3. The chain links TRBV6-4 to TRBJ2-1; D unresolved. CDR1 and CDR2 from the germline V gene are MRHNA and SNTAGT. Trimming cost V 0 bases and J 7 bases, with 4 bases left between them. This CDR3 is 12 amino acids long. The CDR3 here is CASSDSRNEQFF. The CDR3 nucleotides read TGTGCCAGCAGTGACTCGAGGAATGAGCAGTTCTTC.

The chain combines TRBV7-9 with TRBJ1-1; D is unclear. The CDR3 extends over 12 amino acids. Germline V gene lookup returns CDR1 SEHNR and CDR2 FQNEAQ (reference sequence). Trimming stripped 10 bases from V and 1 base from J, with 10 bases between. The CDR3 nucleotides read TGTGCCATCCTCACAGAGAACACTGAAGCTTTCTTT. It yields the protein CAILTENTEAFF.

This chain links TRBV29-1 with TRBJ2-7, with TRBD1 identical over 11 bases. In germline, CDR1 is SQVTM, CDR2 ANQGSEA. This CDR3 region has 14 residues. V lost 4 bases, J lost 5 bases, and 7 bases stayed unmatched. This CDR3 reads CSVVGPDRGHEQYF. In nucleotides, the CDR3 is TGCAGCGTTGTGGGACCGGACAGGGGGCACGAGCAGTACTTC.

The chain recombines TRBV10-3 with TRBJ2-5; 12 bases line up with TRBD2. CDR1 and CDR2 from the germline V gene are ENHRY and SYGVKD. This CDR3 region has 16 residues. With V trimmed by 10 bases and J by 1 base, 10 bases remained unmatched. DNA for the CDR3: TGTGCCACCAAACGCGGACTAGCGGGGAGCCAAGAGACCCAGTACTTC. It specifies CATKRGLAGSQETQYF.

The chain couples TRBV7-8 to TRBJ1-6; 7 nucleotides match TRBD1. The CDR3 has 16 amino acids. Per the germline V gene, CDR1 is SGHVS and CDR2 is FQNEAQ. V lost 5 bases to trimming and J lost 6 bases; unmatched junction nucleotides: 10. The CDR3 loop reads CASSPRDSSLNSPLHF. DNA for the CDR3: TGTGCCAGCAGCCCCCGGGACAGCTCCCTTAATTCACCCCTCCACTTT.

This clone turned up a few times. The chain employs TRBV5-1 and TRBJ2-5; D gene unclear. The V end was cut by 0 bases, the J end by 5 bases, with 2 bases between. The CDR3 extends over 11 amino acids. CDR1 is SGHRS and CDR2 is YFSETQ in the germline V gene. CDR3 residues: CASSLAETQYF. Here the CDR3 DNA reads TGCGCCAGCAGCTTGGCGGAGACCCAGTACTTC.